The 9 T cell receptor beta chains presented below share a single source sample, sequenced in a study of T cells in Graves' hyperthyroidism and ophthalmopathy. Amplified TCR beta CDR3 regions came from RNA transcripts. The TCR CDR3 was amplified in a first-round RT-PCR using the HTBI primer set. TCRdb reanalysed the multiplex PCR reads using MiXCR and keeps one entry per CDR3 protein. The top ten hold roughly 12% of the sample, which has hundreds of thousands of distinct CDR3 sequences, approximately 25% seen once. The specimen was blood. These receptors were taken from a woman aged 25 to 45 with Graves' ophthalmopathy.

The table lists this clonotype with many counts. The rearrangement uses TRBV12-3 or TRBV12-4 and TRBJ1-5, with 10 positions matching TRBD1. The CDR3 extends over 16 amino acids. V lost 5 bases and J lost 8; bases outside the gene matches: 12. The CDR3 nucleotides are TGTGCCAGCAGTCTGAAAGATCCGGGACAGGGGAAGCCCCAGCATTTT. Translation gives CASSLKDPGQGKPQHF.

This clonotype was seen repeatedly, ten times or more. The CDR3 loop is CASSQEGGPNYGYTF. CDR3 bases: TGCGCCAGCAGCCAAGAAGGCGGGCCTAACTATGGCTACACCTTC. The chain uses TRBV4-1 and TRBJ1-2; unclear D gene. The germline gives CDR1 MGHRA, CDR2 YSYEKL. The CDR3 totals 15 residues. The V and J ends lost 0 bases and 0 bases respectively, with 8 bases between them.

This clonotype was seen a few times. Germline is not matched at one junction end, which may reflect a read error. The chain joins TRBV27 to TRBJ2-2; 8 bases match TRBD2. Per germline, CDR1 MNHEY and CDR2 SMNVEV (reference sequence). This CDR3 has 15 residues. CDR3 amino acids: CASNLLAENTGELSF. The CDR3 nucleotides read TGTGCCAGCAACCTACTAGCGGAGAACACCGGGGAGCTGTCTTTT.

This clonotype was picked up many times. The chain couples TRBV30 to TRBJ1-1; D is unclear. CDR1 and CDR2 (germline): GTSNPN, SVGIG (reference sequence). V was trimmed by 1 base and J by 1 base, leaving 4 bases between them. The CDR3 is 12 residues long. DNA of the CDR3: TGTGCCTGGAGTGGTCAGAACACTGAAGCTTTCTTT. This encodes CAWSGQNTEAFF.

This clonotype was recorded many times. This chain connects TRBV2 to TRBJ2-7; D may be TRBD1 (5 bases). CDR3 length equals 13 residues. CDR1 is SNHLY, CDR2 FYNNEI, per germline. Between the trimmed V and J ends, which lost 6 bases and 1 base, there was a span of 10 bases. Here the CDR3 DNA reads TGTGCCAGCAGCAGGGTGAGGTCCTACGAGCAGTACTTC. Protein product: CASSRVRSYEQYF.

This clonotype appeared a few times. The rearrangement links TRBV6-1 to TRBJ2-5; 8 bases map to TRBD2. The CDR3 covers 15 residues. The germline V gene has CDR1 MNHNS and CDR2 SASEGT. Trimming cost V 6 bases and J 1 base; bases outside gene matches: 7. CDR3 amino acids: CASRTSGGLQETQYF. In DNA, the CDR3 is TGTGCCAGCAGGACGAGCGGGGGCCTCCAAGAGACCCAGTACTTC.

The V and J genes are TRBV28 and TRBJ2-7; TRBD2 is a possible D gene (6 bases). Germline V lookup: CDR1 MDHEN, CDR2 SYDVKM. Trimming took off 0 bases at V and 0 bases at J, with 9 bases between the two ends. The CDR3 extends over 15 amino acids. The CDR3 sequence: CASSLWLASSYEQYF. The CDR3 DNA reads as TGTGCCAGCAGTTTATGGCTAGCGAGCTCCTACGAGCAGTACTTC.

The chain uses TRBV6-2 or TRBV6-3 and TRBJ2-7; perhaps TRBD1 as D (5 bases). Trimming cost V 6 bases and J 3 bases, with 18 bases left between them. Germline CDR1 and CDR2: MNHEY and SVGEGT. This CDR3 is 15 amino acids long. CDR3 in DNA: TGTGCCAGCAGCCACAGGCTCCCTGAGGTCTACGAGCAGTACTTC. It codes for CASSHRLPEVYEQYF.

This clonotype was picked up many times. V is TRBV10-2 and J is TRBJ1-2, with 8 bases fitting TRBD1. The trim removed 8 bases at V and 6 bases at J, leaving 8 bases unmatched. The germline CDR1 and CDR2 sequences are WSHSY and SAAADI. The CDR3 sequence is 13 residues long. The DNA of the CDR3 is TGCGCCAGCGCAGGGGGCGCGTGGCATGGCTACACCTTC. Its translation is CASAGGAWHGYTF.